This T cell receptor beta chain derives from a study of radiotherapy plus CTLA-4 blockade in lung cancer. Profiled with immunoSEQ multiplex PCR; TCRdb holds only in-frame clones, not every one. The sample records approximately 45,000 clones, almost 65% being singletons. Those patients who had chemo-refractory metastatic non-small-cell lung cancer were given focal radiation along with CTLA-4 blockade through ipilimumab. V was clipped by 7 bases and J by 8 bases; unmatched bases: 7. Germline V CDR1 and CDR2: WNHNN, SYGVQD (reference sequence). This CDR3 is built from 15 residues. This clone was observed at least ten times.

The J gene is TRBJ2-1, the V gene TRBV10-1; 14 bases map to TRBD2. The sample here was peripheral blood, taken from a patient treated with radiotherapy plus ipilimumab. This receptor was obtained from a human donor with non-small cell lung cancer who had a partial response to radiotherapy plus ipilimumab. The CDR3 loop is CASTDGTSGSYEQFF. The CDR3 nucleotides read TGCGCCAGCACAGACGGGACTAGCGGGAGCTATGAGCAGTTCTTC.